The 20 T cell receptor beta chains in this list originate from one sample, sequenced in a study of blood T cell repertoires in COVID-19. The protocol was immunoSEQ multiplex PCR, while the TCRdb copy is restricted to in-frame clones and leaves out a portion. The sample holds around 250,000 clones, around 86% seen once. The specimen sequenced was PBMCs or T cells enriched from blood (not recorded which). All receptors come from a woman in her forties or fifties who had recovered from COVID-19.

V usage is TRBV2 and J usage is TRBJ2-5; D is perhaps TRBD1 (5 bases). The CDR3 is 14 amino acids. CDR1 is SNHLY and CDR2 is FYNNEI in the germline V gene. Deletions cut 7 bases from V and 2 bases from J, with 14 bases between. DNA for the CDR3: TGTGCCAGCATATCTACAGGTGTACAAGAGACCCAGTACTTC. Its translation is CASISTGVQETQYF.

V is TRBV18 and J is TRBJ2-7; 7 nucleotides agree with TRBD1. This CDR3 has 14 amino acids. Germline V gives CDR1 KGHSH, CDR2 LQKENI. Trimming removed 3 bases from V and 4 bases from J; junction bases left unmatched: 6. CDR3 sequence reads: CASSPGTEDYEQYF. The CDR3 DNA reads TGTGCCAGCTCACCCGGGACAGAAGATTACGAGCAGTACTTC.

V gene TRBV6-5 combines with J gene TRBJ1-1; D is perhaps TRBD1 (5 bases). Trimming pared 7 bases from V and 7 bases from J, leaving 10 bases between. The CDR3 length is 11 residues. CDR1 and CDR2 (germline): MNHEY, SVGAGI. DNA for the CDR3: TGTGCCAGCATTATTACAGGTGAAGCTTTCTTT. This gives the protein CASIITGEAFF.

The genes are TRBV5-4 and TRBJ1-6; 8 bases map to TRBD1. The CDR3 contains 16 residues. CDR1 and CDR2 (germline): SGHNT, YYREEE (reference sequence). V lost 1 base to trimming and J lost 6 bases; unmatched junction nucleotides: 6. The CDR3 coding sequence is TGTGCCAGCAGCTTGCCGGGACAGGAGATTAATTCACCCCTCCACTTT. It translates to CASSLPGQEINSPLHF. Looking up the rest from reference TRBV5-4 and TRBJ1-6 gives the full variable domain: ETGVTQSPTHLIKTRGQQVTLRCSSQSGHNTVSWYQQALGQGPQFIFQYYREEENGRGNFPPRFSGLQFPNYSSELNVNALELDDSALYLCASSLPGQEINSPLHFGNGTRLTVT.

J is TRBJ1-2 and V is TRBV28; D is unresolved. Trimming removed 3 bases at V and 2 bases at J, with 10 bases between. The V gene's germline CDR1 is MDHEN and CDR2 SYDVKM. The CDR3 totals 14 residues. The CDR3 sequence: CASSFLAGNYGYTF. CDR3 nucleotides: TGTGCCAGCAGTTTTCTGGCGGGGAACTATGGCTACACCTTC.

This chain links TRBV9 with TRBJ2-7; 8 bases align to TRBD1. CDR3 length: 16 residues. After removal of 0 bases from V and 2 bases from J, the junction contained 7 bases not matched to a gene. CDR1 is SGDLS and CDR2 is YYNGEE in the germline V gene. The CDR3 reads CASSVGGTGSTYEQYF. CDR3 DNA sequence: TGTGCCAGCAGCGTAGGGGGGACAGGATCGACCTACGAGCAGTACTTC. The full variable domain, its missing parts supplied by reference TRBV9 and TRBJ2-7, is DSGVTQTPKHLITATGQRVTLRCSPRSGDLSVYWYQQSLDQGLQFLIQYYNGEERAKGNILERFSAQQFPDLHSELNLSSLELGDSALYFCASSVGGTGSTYEQYFGPGTRLTVT.

V is TRBV5-4 and J is TRBJ2-1; D unclear. Trimming took off 4 bases at V and 3 bases at J, with 8 bases between the two ends. The CDR3 loop spans 13 amino acids. Germline V gives CDR1 SGHNT, CDR2 YYREEE (reference sequence). The CDR3 protein is CASSAVVYNEQFF. CDR3 nucleotide sequence: TGTGCCAGCAGCGCGGTGGTCTACAATGAGCAGTTCTTC.

The V call is TRBV9, the J call TRBJ2-2; tentative D call: TRBD2 (5 bases). Trimming cost V 4 bases and J 3 bases, with 10 bases left between them. The CDR3 totals 14 residues. Germline V gene lookup returns CDR1 SGDLS and CDR2 YYNGEE. The DNA of the CDR3 is TGTGCCAGCAGCCCCCGGACTCACACCGGGGAGCTGTTTTTT. Protein sequence: CASSPRTHTGELFF.

V gene TRBV9 combines with J gene TRBJ2-4, with 8 bases fitting TRBD2. V dropped 1 base and J dropped 5; count of bases not matched to a gene: 5. The CDR3 consists of 15 residues. In germline, CDR1 is SGDLS, CDR2 YYNGEE. The CDR3 DNA reads TGTGCCAGCAGCGTATCAGCGGGAGTTCAAAACATTCAGTACTTC. Translated: CASSVSAGVQNIQYF.

The chain links TRBV2 to TRBJ1-6; tentatively, D is TRBD1 (6 bases). The V gene lost 7 bases and the J gene lost 0 bases, with 13 bases spanning the gap. This CDR3 is 16 amino acids long. Germline values: CDR1 SNHLY, CDR2 FYNNEI. CDR3 region: CASKGQSNSYNSPLHF. CDR3 DNA sequence: TGTGCCAGCAAAGGACAGTCTAACTCCTATAATTCACCCCTCCACTTT.

The chain joins TRBV3-1 (or the pseudogene TRBV3-2) to TRBJ1-2; D not certain. Trimming took 4 bases from V and 0 from J, leaving 6 bases between them. CDR3 length: 13 amino acids. CDR1 and CDR2 from the germline V gene are LGHDT and YNNKEL (reference sequence). CDR3 coding DNA: TGTGCCAGCAGCCCCGGGACTAACTATGGCTACACCTTC. Translated: CASSPGTNYGYTF.

This chain connects TRBV3-1 (or the pseudogene TRBV3-2) to TRBJ2-3; 10 bases are shared with TRBD2. This CDR3 comprises 15 residues. J gave up 2 bases and V 5 bases, and 4 bases lay outside the gene matches. Germline V gene sequence: CDR1 LGHDT, CDR2 YNNKEL (reference sequence). The CDR3: CASSESGRATDTQYF. CDR3 sequence (DNA): TGTGCCAGCAGCGAGAGCGGGAGGGCCACAGATACGCAGTATTTT.

This clone was seen a few times. The same CDR3 also results from other DNA sequences found in this sample. CDR3 residues: CASSRTGRGNQPQHF. CDR3 coding DNA: TGTGCCAGCAGCCGGACAGGGAGGGGCAATCAGCCCCAGCATTTT. This chain connects TRBV28 to TRBJ1-5; 8 positions match TRBD1. The V gene's germline CDR1 is MDHEN and CDR2 SYDVKM. CDR3 length: 15 amino acids. Trimming removed 6 bases from V and 2 bases from J; junction bases left unmatched: 6.

The V gene is TRBV5-5, the J gene TRBJ2-7; D is unresolved. V lost 4 bases, J lost 6 bases, and 14 bases lay in between. The CDR3 is 13 residues long. Germline CDR1 reads SGHKS; CDR2 reads YYEKEE (reference sequence). CDR3 in amino acids: CASSTPNAAEQYF. The CDR3 DNA follows: TGTGCCAGCAGCACACCCAATGCCGCCGAGCAGTACTTC.

The chain has TRBV5-1 and TRBJ2-5, with TRBD1 matching over 9 bases. CDR3 length: 14 residues. V lost 4 bases to trimming and J lost 4 bases; unmatched junction nucleotides: 5. Germline V CDR1 and CDR2: SGHRS, YFSETQ. This CDR3 is CASSTGQGTETQYF. In DNA, the CDR3 is TGCGCCAGCAGCACCGGACAGGGGACAGAGACCCAGTACTTC.

This clone was detected only a few times. The rearrangement links TRBV19 to TRBJ1-1; D perhaps matches TRBD1 (6 bases). The V end was cut by 5 bases, the J end by 1 base, with 8 bases between. The CDR3 has 13 residues. The V gene's germline CDR1 is LNHDA and CDR2 SQIVND (reference sequence). The CDR3 reads CASSDRTNTEAFF. The CDR3 nucleotides are TGTGCCAGTAGTGACAGGACGAACACTGAAGCTTTCTTT.

This clone was seen only a few times. The rearrangement links TRBV19 to TRBJ2-3; D may be TRBD1 (6 bases). The CDR3 has 14 amino acids. In germline, CDR1 is LNHDA, CDR2 SQIVND (reference sequence). Between the trimmed V and J ends, which lost 5 bases and 4 bases, there was a span of 13 bases. CDR3 amino acids: CASSSSDRSDTQYF. Here the CDR3 DNA reads TGTGCCAGTAGTTCATCGGACAGATCAGATACGCAGTATTTT.

This clone was counted a few times. The V gene is TRBV30, the J gene TRBJ1-1; 8 nucleotides line up with TRBD1. The CDR3 totals 12 residues. Unmatched junction bases numbered 6, after V lost 1 base and J lost 11 bases. Germline lookup yields CDR1 GTSNPN and CDR2 SVGIG (reference sequence). CDR3 sequence (DNA): TGTGCCTGGAGTGCCCCGGACAGGGTGGCTTTCTTT. The encoded protein is CAWSAPDRVAFF.

This chain joins TRBV27 and TRBJ2-3, with TRBD2 identical over 14 bases. V lost 3 bases to trimming and J lost 9 bases; unmatched junction nucleotides: 5. This CDR3 has 15 residues. Germline CDR1 is MNHEY and CDR2 is SMNVEV (reference sequence). CDR3 DNA sequence: TGTGCCAGCAGTTTCGGGACTAGCGGGAGAGAGACGCAGTATTTT. It specifies CASSFGTSGRETQYF.

V is TRBV21-1 and J is TRBJ2-4; the table gives TRBD2 as D, unverified against the DNA. TRBV21-1 is recorded as a pseudogene. The CDR3 has 15 residues. The CDR3 DNA follows: TGTGCCAGCAAATCGAGGTGCGTAGCCAAAAACATTCAGTACTTC. Translation gives CASKSRCVAKNIQYF.